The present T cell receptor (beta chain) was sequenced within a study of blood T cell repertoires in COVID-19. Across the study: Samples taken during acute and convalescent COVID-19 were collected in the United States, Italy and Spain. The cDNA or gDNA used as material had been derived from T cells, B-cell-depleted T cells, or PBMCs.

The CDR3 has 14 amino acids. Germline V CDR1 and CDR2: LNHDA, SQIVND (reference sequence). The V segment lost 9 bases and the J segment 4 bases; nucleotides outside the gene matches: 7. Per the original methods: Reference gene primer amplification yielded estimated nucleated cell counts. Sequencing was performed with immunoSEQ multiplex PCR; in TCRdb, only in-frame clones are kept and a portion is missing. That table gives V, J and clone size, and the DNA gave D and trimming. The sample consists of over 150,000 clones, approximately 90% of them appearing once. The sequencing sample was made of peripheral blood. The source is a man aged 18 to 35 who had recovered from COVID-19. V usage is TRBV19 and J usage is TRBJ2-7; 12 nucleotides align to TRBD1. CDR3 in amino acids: CASARDRGPYEQYF. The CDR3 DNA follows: TGTGCCAGCGCCCGGGACAGGGGGCCGTACGAGCAGTACTTC.